These 23 T cell receptor beta chains originate from one sample sequenced in a study of Graves' ophthalmopathy and Graves' hyperthyroidism. RNA transcripts were the source from which TCR beta CDR3 regions were amplified. HTBI-primed RT-PCR formed the first round, and a multiplex PCR formed the second. MiXCR was run by TCRdb on the multiplex PCR reads, yielding one entry per CDR3 protein. The data show 150,000 to 200,000 distinct CDR3 sequences, less than 45% seen once. Sequencing was performed on peripheral blood. The receptors come from a woman in her thirties or forties with Graves' ophthalmopathy.

The chain links TRBV11-2 to TRBJ2-2; possibly TRBD2 for D (6 bases). V dropped 5 bases and J dropped 4 bases, with 17 bases sitting between them. Looked up from germline, CDR1 is SGHAT and CDR2 is FQNNGV. The CDR3 contains 16 residues. The CDR3 protein is CASSIIAELLTGELFF. The CDR3 bases are TGTGCCAGCAGCATAATAGCGGAGCTGCTCACCGGGGAGCTGTTTTTT.

In this sample, this clonotype turned up many times. This chain connects TRBV6-1 to TRBJ1-1, with D unclear. The V end lost 1 base, the J end lost 11 bases, and 14 bases lay between the germline ends. CDR1 and CDR2 from the germline V gene are MNHNS and SASEGT. The CDR3 runs to 13 residues. CDR3 sequence reads: CASSEDGHLPAFF. CDR3 DNA sequence: TGTGCCAGCAGTGAAGATGGTCATCTTCCGGCTTTCTTT.

The gene calls are TRBV29-1 and TRBJ1-1; TRBD1 might be the D (5 bases). Germline CDR1 is SQVTM and CDR2 is ANQGSEA. There are 13 residues in the CDR3. Between the trimmed V and J ends, which lost 6 bases and 10 bases, there was a span of 21 bases. As DNA, the CDR3 is TGCAGCGTAGGGCTCGGTGGGGCGCGGGGAGCTTTCTTT. It specifies CSVGLGGARGAFF.

This clonotype appeared a single time. The chain uses TRBV20-1 and TRBJ2-7; D possibly corresponds to TRBD2 (7 bases). V lost 6 bases and J lost 3, with 18 bases in between. Looked up from germline, CDR1 is DFQATT and CDR2 is SNEGSKA (reference sequence). The CDR3 loop spans 14 amino acids. The CDR3 DNA reads TGCAGTGCAACCGGGGGGACACCCTACTACGAGCAGTACTTC. Amino acids: CSATGGTPYYEQYF.

At least ten counts were recorded for this clonotype. The rearrangement uses TRBV12-3 or TRBV12-4 and TRBJ2-4; a weak D match, TRBD1 (5 bases). The CDR3 totals 13 residues. V dropped 3 bases and J dropped 5 bases, with 8 bases sitting between them. The CDR3 loop reads CASSFSGQNIQYF. The CDR3 nucleotides read TGTGCCAGCAGTTTTTCAGGGCAAAACATTCAGTACTTC.

This rearrangement joins TRBV20-1 to TRBJ2-7, with TRBD2 identical over 7 bases. Germline lookup yields CDR1 DFQATT and CDR2 SNEGSKA (reference sequence). Trimming took 5 bases from V and 4 from J; bases not matched to a gene: 8. This CDR3 comprises 13 residues. In nucleotides, the CDR3 is TGCAGTGCTCCCTCCAGCGGGGAGTACGAGCAGTACTTC. Its protein is CSAPSSGEYEQYF.

The chain uses TRBV6-5 and TRBJ2-7; D call uncertain. There are 16 residues in the CDR3. The ends were cut back, 0 bases at V and 1 base at J, with 13 bases in the middle. Germline CDR1 MNHEY, CDR2 SVGAGI. Here the CDR3 DNA reads TGTGCCAGCAGTTACTCGAGTGTCCGGGTTTCCTACGAGCAGTACTTC. Amino acid sequence: CASSYSSVRVSYEQYF.

The sample holds a few counts of this clonotype. The rearrangement joins TRBV7-2 to TRBJ1-2; D uncertain. The germline V gene has CDR1 SGHTA and CDR2 FQGNSA. The CDR3 is 13 residues long. V shed 6 bases and J shed 4 bases, with 12 bases lying between them. DNA for the CDR3: TGTGCCAGCAGTTCGCCATCCCTCTATGGCTACACCTTC. Protein: CASSSPSLYGYTF.

This clonotype occurred many times. The gene calls are TRBV7-2 and TRBJ2-5; the match to TRBD2 covers 10 bases. The CDR3 runs 15 residues. The junction had 3 bases not matched to a gene; V was cut back by 3 bases and J by 2 bases. Looked up from germline, CDR1 is SGHTA and CDR2 is FQGNSA. Here the CDR3 DNA reads TGTGCCAGCAGCTTGGGACTAGCGTTACAAGAGACCCAGTACTTC. It translates to CASSLGLALQETQYF.

This clonotype was detected ten times or more. The chain recombines TRBV6-1 with TRBJ1-1; D is uncertain. Germline V lookup: CDR1 MNHNS, CDR2 SASEGT. The CDR3 is 14 amino acids. V lost 0 bases and J lost 7, with 12 bases in between. In DNA form, the CDR3 reads TGTGCCAGCAGTGAAGCATGGAATTATAGTGAAGCTTTCTTT. Its translation is CASSEAWNYSEAFF.

In its sample, this clonotype was seen many times. This sequence joins TRBV19 and TRBJ1-1, with D unresolved. This CDR3 is 14 amino acids long. Per the germline V gene, CDR1 is LNHDA and CDR2 is SQIVND (reference sequence). V gave up 1 base and J gave up 6 bases, with 12 bases separating them. CDR3 sequence: CASSIGWVRAEAFF. In DNA, the CDR3 is TGTGCCAGTAGTATAGGGTGGGTTCGCGCTGAAGCTTTCTTT. Together with reference TRBV19 and TRBJ1-1, the CDR3 gives the full variable domain: DGGITQSPKYLFRKEGQNVTLSCEQNLNHDAMYWYRQDPGQGLRLIYYSQIVNDFQKGDIAEGYSVSREKKESFPLTVTSAQKNPTAFYLCASSIGWVRAEAFFGQGTRLTVV.

The chain carries TRBV27 and TRBJ2-3; 8 nucleotides agree with TRBD2. Germline values: CDR1 MNHEY, CDR2 SMNVEV (reference sequence). Trimming at V came to 6 bases and at J to 3 bases, leaving 8 bases not matched to a gene. This CDR3 contains 15 residues. The CDR3, as DNA: TGTGCCAGCAGCCCCGGACTAGCAGATACAGATACGCAGTATTTT. The encoded protein is CASSPGLADTDTQYF.

This clonotype has a count of ten or more. The chain combines TRBV28 with TRBJ2-2; perhaps TRBD2 as D (5 bases). This CDR3 spans 12 amino acids. CDR1 and CDR2 (germline): MDHEN, SYDVKM. V lost 5 bases to trimming and J lost 6 bases, with 7 bases between them. The CDR3 loop reads CASSRDPGELFF. The CDR3 nucleotides are TGTGCCAGCAGTCGGGATCCCGGGGAGCTGTTTTTT.

In this sample, this clonotype turned up many times. The chain is built from TRBV6-1 and TRBJ1-2, with D possibly matching TRBD1 (6 bases). Germline V gene data show CDR1 as MNHNS and CDR2 as SASEGT. The CDR3 sequence is 15 residues long. Trimming pared 8 bases from V and 4 bases from J, leaving 20 bases between. CDR3 in amino acids: CASGPQGTSVYGYTF. CDR3 nucleotide sequence: TGTGCCAGCGGACCCCAGGGGACATCCGTCTATGGCTACACCTTC.

At least ten counts were recorded for this clonotype. This chain joins TRBV12-3 or TRBV12-4 and TRBJ1-1, with unresolved D. V was clipped by 5 bases and J by 1 base, with 8 bases between them. The CDR3 extends over 13 amino acids. The CDR3 sequence is CASSATGNTEAFF. DNA of the CDR3: TGTGCCAGCAGTGCGACGGGGAACACTGAAGCTTTCTTT.

This clonotype was counted many times. V gene TRBV29-1 combines with J gene TRBJ2-4; the D gene is possibly TRBD2 (6 bases). Per germline, CDR1 SQVTM and CDR2 ANQGSEA. CDR3 length: 13 amino acids. The V gene lost 4 bases and the J gene lost 9 bases, with 16 bases spanning the gap. The CDR3 nucleotides are TGCAGCGTTGCGGGACCGGGGAGGAGCATTCAGTACTTC. Its protein product is CSVAGPGRSIQYF.

Many counts were recorded for this clonotype. The chain couples TRBV27 to TRBJ2-7; a weak D match, TRBD2 (6 bases). CDR1 MNHEY and CDR2 SMNVEV come from the germline V gene (reference sequence). The CDR3 consists of 14 residues. V lost 5 bases and J lost 4, with 15 bases in between. The DNA of the CDR3 is TGTGCCAGCAGTCGCGGAGGGCCGATATACGAGCAGTACTTC. Encoded protein: CASSRGGPIYEQYF.

This clonotype occurred many times. This chain uses TRBV6-5 with TRBJ1-6, with D unresolved. The CDR3 loop spans 15 amino acids. Germline CDR1 MNHEY, CDR2 SVGAGI. V lost 0 bases, J lost 8 bases, and 11 bases lay in between. CDR3 coding DNA: TGTGCCAGCAGTTACTCCGGGCGGATTTATTCACCCCTCCACTTT. Encoded protein: CASSYSGRIYSPLHF.

This clonotype was seen a handful of times. The chain carries TRBV7-2 and TRBJ2-7, with 9 bases matching TRBD2. Trimming at V came to 1 base and at J to 4 bases, leaving 5 bases not matched to a gene. Germline V gene data show CDR1 as SGHTA and CDR2 as FQGNSA. CDR3 length: 15 residues. The CDR3 sequence is CASSLVWREGYEQYF. In DNA form, the CDR3 reads TGTGCCAGCAGCTTAGTGTGGCGGGAGGGGTACGAGCAGTACTTC.

This clonotype was counted ten times or more. The chain uses TRBV5-1 and TRBJ1-1, with a tentative D call TRBD1 (5 bases). V lost 0 bases and J 9 bases, leaving 15 bases between the germline ends. Germline loops: CDR1 SGHRS, CDR2 YFSETQ. This CDR3 contains 14 residues. CDR3 amino acids: CASSLEGTLAKAFF. In DNA form, the CDR3 reads TGCGCCAGCAGCTTGGAGGGGACGCTCGCGAAAGCTTTCTTT. The complete variable domain, with remaining parts taken from reference TRBV5-1 and TRBJ1-1, reads KAGVTQTPRYLIKTRGQQVTLSCSPISGHRSVSWYQQTPGQGLQFLFEYFSETQRNKGNFPGRFSGRQFSNSRSEMNVSTLELGDSALYLCASSLEGTLAKAFFGQGTRLTVV.

This clonotype was counted at least ten times. V usage is TRBV12-3 or TRBV12-4 and J usage is TRBJ1-2; D might be TRBD1 (6 bases). This CDR3 has 12 residues. V was clipped by 7 bases and J by 7 bases, with 13 bases between them. As DNA, the CDR3 is TGTGCCAGCACACAAGGGGGGTTTGGCTACACCTTC. It is translated as CASTQGGFGYTF.

This clonotype is categorized as large (0.1 to 1%). The rearrangement joins TRBV7-8 to TRBJ1-6; D unresolved. Germline assignment: CDR1 SGHVS and CDR2 FQNEAQ. Trimming removed 5 bases from V and 0 bases from J, with 8 bases in between. The CDR3 spans 15 residues. CDR3 loop: CASSAGSSYNSPLHF. The CDR3 region has the DNA TGTGCCAGCAGCGCCGGAAGCTCCTATAATTCACCCCTCCACTTT.

This chain links TRBV20-1 with TRBJ2-7; D perhaps matches TRBD1 (5 bases). Germline CDR1 reads DFQATT; CDR2 reads SNEGSKA (reference sequence). CDR3 length equals 14 residues. Trimming took 0 bases from V and 2 from J, leaving 11 bases between them. The CDR3 coding sequence is TGCAGTGCTAGAGATCTCGCCAGGGCCTACGAGCAGTACTTC. Its protein product is CSARDLARAYEQYF.